This T cell receptor (beta chain) emerged from a study of CD8+ T cells in alopecia areata. CDR1 is MNHEY, CDR2 SMNVEV, per germline (reference sequence). V lost 6 bases, J lost 2 bases, and 6 bases stayed unmatched. CDR3 length: 15 amino acids. The authors extracted RNA and reverse transcribed it into cDNA as the sequencing template. Here immunoSEQ multiplex PCR was the method, and the copy in TCRdb shows in-frame clones only, minus some. Of 150,000 to 250,000 clones listed, roughly 64% are singletons. The sample's treatment: oral pan-JAK inhibitor, 5-10 mg twice daily. This chain joins TRBV27 and TRBJ2-1; 8 bases map to TRBD1. The sample in question was CD4+ T cells sorted from blood, obtained at week 24, from a patient treated with tofacitinib. The origin of this receptor is a human donor with alopecia areata. The CDR3, as DNA: TGTGCCAGCAGACTTGGACAGGGAACCTACAATGAGCAGTTCTTC. This encodes CASRLGQGTYNEQFF.